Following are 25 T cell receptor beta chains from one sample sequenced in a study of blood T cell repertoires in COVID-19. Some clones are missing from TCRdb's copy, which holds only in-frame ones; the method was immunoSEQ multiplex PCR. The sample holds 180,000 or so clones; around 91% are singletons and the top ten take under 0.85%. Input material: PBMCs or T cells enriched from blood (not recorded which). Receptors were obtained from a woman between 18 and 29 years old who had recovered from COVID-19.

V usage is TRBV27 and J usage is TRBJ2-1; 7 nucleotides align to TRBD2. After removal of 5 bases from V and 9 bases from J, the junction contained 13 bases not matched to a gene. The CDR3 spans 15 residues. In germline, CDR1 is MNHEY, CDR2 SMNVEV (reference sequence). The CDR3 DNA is TGTGCCAGCAGTCCGCTAGAGGGAGGGCCGGCTGAGCAGTTCTTC. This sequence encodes CASSPLEGGPAEQFF.

The CDR3 here is CASSLQVTVDSPLHF. As DNA, the CDR3 is TGCGCCAGCAGCCTCCAAGTTACAGTTGATTCACCCCTCCACTTT. The gene calls are TRBV4-1 and TRBJ1-6; D is unresolved. The V gene's germline CDR1 is MGHRA and CDR2 YSYEKL. V was cut by 4 bases and J by 8 bases, with 15 bases left in between. The CDR3 is 15 amino acids.

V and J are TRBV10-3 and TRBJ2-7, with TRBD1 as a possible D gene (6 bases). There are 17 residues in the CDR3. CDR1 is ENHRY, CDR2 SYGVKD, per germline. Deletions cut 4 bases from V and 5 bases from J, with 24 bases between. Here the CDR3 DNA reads TGTGCCATCAGTGGGAGGCCGGGCAGGGGATCTGGTGACGAGCAGTACTTC. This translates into CAISGRPGRGSGDEQYF.

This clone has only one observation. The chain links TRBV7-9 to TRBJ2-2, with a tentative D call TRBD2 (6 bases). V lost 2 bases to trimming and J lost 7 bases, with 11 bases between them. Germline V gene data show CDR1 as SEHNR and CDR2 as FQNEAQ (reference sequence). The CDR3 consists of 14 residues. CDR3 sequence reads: CASSLTGGNGELFF. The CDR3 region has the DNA TGTGCCAGCAGCTTAACGGGCGGGAACGGGGAGCTGTTTTTT.

The CDR3 region is CATGEDGDHTDTQYF. In DNA, the CDR3 is TGTGCCACCGGGGAAGACGGGGATCACACAGATACGCAGTATTTT. This rearrangement joins TRBV7-6 to TRBJ2-3, with D possibly matching TRBD2 (5 bases). This CDR3 has 15 amino acids. The germline V gene has CDR1 SGHVS and CDR2 FNYEAQ. The V end was cut by 10 bases, the J end by 2 bases, with 19 bases between.

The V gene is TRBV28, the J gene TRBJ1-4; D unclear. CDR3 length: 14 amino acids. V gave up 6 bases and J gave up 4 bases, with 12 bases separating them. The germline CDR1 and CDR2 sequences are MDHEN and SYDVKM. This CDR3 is CASSPRRSNEKLFF. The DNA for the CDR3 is TGTGCCAGCAGCCCGCGACGGAGTAATGAAAAACTGTTTTTT. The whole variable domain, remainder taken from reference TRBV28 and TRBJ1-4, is DVKVTQSSRYLVKRTGEKVFLECVQDMDHENMFWYRQDPGLGLRLIYFSYDVKMKEKGDIPEGYSVSREKKERFSLILESASTNQTSMYLCASSPRRSNEKLFFGSGTQLSVL.

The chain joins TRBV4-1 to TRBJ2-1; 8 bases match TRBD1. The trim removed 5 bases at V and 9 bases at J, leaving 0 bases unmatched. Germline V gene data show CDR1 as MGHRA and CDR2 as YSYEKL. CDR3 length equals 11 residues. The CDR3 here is CASSDRGEQFF. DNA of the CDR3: TGCGCCAGCAGCGACAGGGGTGAGCAGTTCTTC.

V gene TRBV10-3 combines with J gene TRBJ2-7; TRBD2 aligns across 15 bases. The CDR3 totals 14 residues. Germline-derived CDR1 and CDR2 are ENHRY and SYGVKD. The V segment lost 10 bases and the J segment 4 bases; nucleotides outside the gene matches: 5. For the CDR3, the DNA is TGTGCCACCCGGACTAGCGGGAGGGAATACGAGCAGTACTTC. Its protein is CATRTSGREYEQYF.

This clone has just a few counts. In DNA, the CDR3 is TGTGCCAGCAGCCCGTTTTCAGTCAACACTGAAGCTTTCTTT. This sequence encodes CASSPFSVNTEAFF. This sequence joins TRBV6-2 or TRBV6-3 and TRBJ1-1; no firm D call. In germline, CDR1 is MNHEY, CDR2 SVGEGT. The CDR3 length is 14 residues. Trimming left V 6 bases short and J 2 bases short, with 13 bases between.

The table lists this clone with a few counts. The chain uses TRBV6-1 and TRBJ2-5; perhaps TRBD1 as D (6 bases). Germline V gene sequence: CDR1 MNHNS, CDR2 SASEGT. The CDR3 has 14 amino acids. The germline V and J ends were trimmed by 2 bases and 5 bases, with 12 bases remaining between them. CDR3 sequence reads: CASSETGLRETQYF. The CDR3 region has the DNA TGTGCCAGCAGTGAAACAGGGTTAAGGGAGACCCAGTACTTC.

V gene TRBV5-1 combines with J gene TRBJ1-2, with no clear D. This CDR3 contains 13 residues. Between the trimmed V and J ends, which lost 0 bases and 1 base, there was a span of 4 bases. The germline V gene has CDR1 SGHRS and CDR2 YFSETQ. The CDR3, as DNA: TGCGCCAGCAGCTTGGACATTAACTATGGCTACACCTTC. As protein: CASSLDINYGYTF. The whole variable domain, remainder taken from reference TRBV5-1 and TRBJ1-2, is KAGVTQTPRYLIKTRGQQVTLSCSPISGHRSVSWYQQTPGQGLQFLFEYFSETQRNKGNFPGRFSGRQFSNSRSEMNVSTLELGDSALYLCASSLDINYGYTFGSGTRLTVV.

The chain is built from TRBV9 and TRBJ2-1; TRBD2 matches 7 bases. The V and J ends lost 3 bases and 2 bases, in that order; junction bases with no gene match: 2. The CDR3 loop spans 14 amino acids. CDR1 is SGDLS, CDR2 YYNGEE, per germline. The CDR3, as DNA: TGTGCCAGCAGCGGCGGGAGCCCCTACAATGAGCAGTTCTTC. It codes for CASSGGSPYNEQFF.

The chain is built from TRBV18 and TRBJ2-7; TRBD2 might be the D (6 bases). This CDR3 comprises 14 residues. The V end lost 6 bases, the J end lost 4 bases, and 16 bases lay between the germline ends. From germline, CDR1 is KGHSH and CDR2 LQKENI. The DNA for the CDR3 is TGTGCCAGCTCCCCCGGAGCAGGAGGGTACGAGCAGTACTTC. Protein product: CASSPGAGGYEQYF.

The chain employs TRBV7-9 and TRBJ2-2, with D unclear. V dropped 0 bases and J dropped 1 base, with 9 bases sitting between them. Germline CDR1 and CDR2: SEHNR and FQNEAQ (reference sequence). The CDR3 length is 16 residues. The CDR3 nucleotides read TGTGCCAGCAGCTTAGCCGCAGGATTGAACACCGGGGAGCTGTTTTTT. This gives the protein CASSLAAGLNTGELFF.

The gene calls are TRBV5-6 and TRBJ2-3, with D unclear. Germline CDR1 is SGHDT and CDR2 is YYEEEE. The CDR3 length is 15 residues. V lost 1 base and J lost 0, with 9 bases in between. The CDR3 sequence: CASSLRSISTDTQYF. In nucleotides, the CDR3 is TGTGCCAGCAGCTTGCGGAGCATCAGCACAGATACGCAGTATTTT. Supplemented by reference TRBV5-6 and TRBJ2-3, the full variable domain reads DAGVTQSPTHLIKTRGQQVTLRCSPKSGHDTVSWYQQALGQGPQFIFQYYEEEERQRGNFPDRFSGHQFPNYSSELNVNALLLGDSALYLCASSLRSISTDTQYFGPGTRLTVL.

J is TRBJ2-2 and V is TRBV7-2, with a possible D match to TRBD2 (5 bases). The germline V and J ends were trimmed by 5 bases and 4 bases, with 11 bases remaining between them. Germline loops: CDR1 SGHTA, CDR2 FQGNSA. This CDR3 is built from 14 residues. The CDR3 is CASSPQGSTGELFF. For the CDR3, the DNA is TGTGCCAGCAGCCCCCAAGGGAGCACCGGGGAGCTGTTTTTT.

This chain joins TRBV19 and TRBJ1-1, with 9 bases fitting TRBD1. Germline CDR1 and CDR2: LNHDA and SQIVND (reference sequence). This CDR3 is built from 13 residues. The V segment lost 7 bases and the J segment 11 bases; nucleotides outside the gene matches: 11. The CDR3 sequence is CASIPGTGRCAFF. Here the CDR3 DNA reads TGTGCCAGTATCCCCGGGACAGGGAGGTGTGCTTTCTTT.

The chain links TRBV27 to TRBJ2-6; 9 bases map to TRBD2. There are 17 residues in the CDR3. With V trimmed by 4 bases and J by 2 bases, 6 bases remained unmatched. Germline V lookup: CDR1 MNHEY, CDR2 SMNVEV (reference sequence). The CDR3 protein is CASSSWTSVPGANVLTF. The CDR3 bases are TGTGCCAGCAGTTCGTGGACTAGCGTGCCTGGGGCCAACGTCCTGACTTTC.

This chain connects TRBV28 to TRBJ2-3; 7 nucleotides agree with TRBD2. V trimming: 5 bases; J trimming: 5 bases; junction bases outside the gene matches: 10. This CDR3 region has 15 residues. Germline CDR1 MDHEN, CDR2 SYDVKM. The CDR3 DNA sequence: TGTGCCAGCAGTACCCCCCGGAGCGGGATAGATACGCAGTATTTT. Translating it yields CASSTPRSGIDTQYF.

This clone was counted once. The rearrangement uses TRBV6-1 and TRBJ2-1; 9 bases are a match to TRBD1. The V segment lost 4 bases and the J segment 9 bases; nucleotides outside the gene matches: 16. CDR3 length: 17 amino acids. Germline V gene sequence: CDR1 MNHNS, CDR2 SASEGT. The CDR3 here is CASSARISGQGRSEQFF. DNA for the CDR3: TGTGCCAGCAGTGCTAGAATTTCGGGACAGGGCCGAAGTGAGCAGTTCTTC.

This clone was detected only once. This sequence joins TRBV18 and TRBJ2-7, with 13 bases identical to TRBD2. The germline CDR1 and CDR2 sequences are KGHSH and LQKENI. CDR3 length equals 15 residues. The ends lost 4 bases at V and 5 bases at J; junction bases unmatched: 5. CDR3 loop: CASSLGLAGDDEQYF. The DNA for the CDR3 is TGTGCCAGCTCACTCGGACTAGCGGGAGACGACGAGCAGTACTTC.

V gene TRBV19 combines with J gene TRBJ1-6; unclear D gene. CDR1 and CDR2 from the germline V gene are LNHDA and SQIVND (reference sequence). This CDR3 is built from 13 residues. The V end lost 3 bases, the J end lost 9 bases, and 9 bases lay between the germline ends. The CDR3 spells CASSIDRSSPLHF. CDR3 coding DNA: TGTGCCAGTAGTATCGATCGGAGTTCACCCCTCCACTTT.

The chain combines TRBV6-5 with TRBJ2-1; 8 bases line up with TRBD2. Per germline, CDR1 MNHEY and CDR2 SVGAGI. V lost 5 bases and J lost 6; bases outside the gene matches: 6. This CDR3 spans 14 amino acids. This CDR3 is CASSRTSWGNEQFF. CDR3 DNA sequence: TGTGCCAGCAGTAGGACTAGCTGGGGCAATGAGCAGTTCTTC.

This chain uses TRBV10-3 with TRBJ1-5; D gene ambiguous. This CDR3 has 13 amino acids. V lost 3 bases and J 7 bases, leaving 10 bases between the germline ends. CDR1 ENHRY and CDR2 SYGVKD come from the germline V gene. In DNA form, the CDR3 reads TGTGCCATCAGTGATAGGTCGGGACAGCCCCAGCATTTT. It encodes CAISDRSGQPQHF.

This CDR3 reads CASSQGTSGSFEQYF. The DNA of the CDR3 is TGTGCCAGCAGCCAAGGGACTAGCGGGAGCTTCGAGCAGTACTTC. The rearrangement links TRBV4-2 to TRBJ2-7, with 13 bases lining up with TRBD2. CDR1 LGHNA and CDR2 YNFKEQ come from the germline V gene. V dropped 1 base and J dropped 6; count of bases not matched to a gene: 3. This CDR3 comprises 15 residues.